The 14 T cell receptor beta chains in this list originate from one sample, sequenced in a study of cytomegalovirus exposure and HLA in healthy donors. In the PCR, 60 Vbeta and 13 Jbeta primers were used. This table comes from immunoSEQ multiplex PCR, and its TCRdb copy is limited to in-frame clones, with some not included. The repertoire has around 150,000 clones, 80% of them found once; the top ten carry around a tenth. The sample taken for sequencing was PBMCs. Receptors were obtained from a man aged 18 to 29 in good health and CMV-seropositive.

As regards this clone: The junction differs from germline at one of its ends, possibly a read error. Other DNA sequences in the same sample also yield this CDR3. The chain combines TRBV30 with TRBJ1-1; D not resolved. This CDR3 comprises 12 residues. Germline V CDR1 and CDR2: GTSNPN, SVGIG (reference sequence). DNA of the CDR3: TGTGCCTGGAGTGTAACGGGTTCTGAGGCTTTCTTT. This codes for CAWSVTGSEAFF.

This chain uses TRBV9 with TRBJ2-5; 14 bases agree with TRBD2. There are 17 residues in the CDR3. Looked up from germline, CDR1 is SGDLS and CDR2 is YYNGEE. With V trimmed by 2 bases and J by 1 base, 4 bases remained unmatched. The CDR3 DNA follows: TGTGCCAGCAGCGTGGGACTAGCGGGGGCTATCCAAGAGACCCAGTACTTC. This gives the protein CASSVGLAGAIQETQYF.

The V and J genes are TRBV29-1 and TRBJ2-4; 7 bases are shared with TRBD1. J was trimmed by 5 bases and V by 1 base; bases with no gene match: 5. Germline loops: CDR1 SQVTM, CDR2 ANQGSEA. CDR3 length equals 14 residues. CDR3 bases: TGCAGCGTTGAAGGACAGGGAAGGGAAAACATTCAGTACTTC. Residues: CSVEGQGRENIQYF. Filled out from reference TRBV29-1 and TRBJ2-4, the complete variable domain reads SAVISQKPSRDICQRGTSLTIQCQVDSQVTMMFWYRQQPGQSLTLIATANQGSEATYESGFVIDKFPISRPNLTFSTLTVSNMSPEDSSIYLCSVEGQGRENIQYFGAGTRLSVL.

The chain links TRBV2 to TRBJ1-3; D is unclear. The CDR3 consists of 13 residues. Germline assignment: CDR1 SNHLY and CDR2 FYNNEI. Trimming removed 4 bases from V and 9 bases from J, with 13 bases in between. The CDR3 is CASSVLAVGTIYF. CDR3 nucleotides: TGTGCCAGCAGTGTCCTGGCGGTAGGCACCATATATTTT. Together with reference TRBV2 and TRBJ1-3, the CDR3 gives the full variable domain: EPEVTQTPSHQVTQMGQEVILRCVPISNHLYFYWYRQILGQKVEFLVSFYNNEISEKSEIFDDQFSVERPDGSNFTLKIRSTKLEDSAMYFCASSVLAVGTIYFGEGSWLTVV.

V is TRBV19 and J is TRBJ1-1, with D hard to call. Germline V gene lookup returns CDR1 LNHDA and CDR2 SQIVND (reference sequence). V was clipped by 10 bases and J by 11 bases, with 14 bases between them. The CDR3 has 10 amino acids. As DNA, the CDR3 is TGTGCCACCCGAGGCGGGTCGGCTTTCTTT. Translating gives CATRGGSAFF.

V gene TRBV6-4 combines with J gene TRBJ2-3; the D is unclear. The CDR3 contains 12 residues. The germline V gene encodes CDR1 MRHNA and CDR2 SNTAGT. V was clipped by 8 bases and J by 2 bases, with 8 bases between them. CDR3 coding DNA: TGTGCCAGCGTCGAGTTCACAGATACGCAGTATTTT. Protein sequence: CASVEFTDTQYF.

This rearrangement joins TRBV18 to TRBJ1-3; D unresolved. The CDR3 is made up of 15 amino acids. The V end was cut by 5 bases, the J end by 1 base, with 12 bases between. From germline, CDR1 is KGHSH and CDR2 LQKENI. The CDR3 nucleotides are TGTGCCAGCTCAAACAGTCAAGGTTCTGGAAACACCATATATTTT. This translates into CASSNSQGSGNTIYF.

A word on this clone: One junction end disagrees with the germline gene, perhaps due to a read error. The chain employs TRBV9 and TRBJ1-2; 7 nucleotides line up with TRBD1. CDR1 and CDR2 from the germline V gene are SGDLS and YYNGEE. The CDR3 covers 16 residues. For the CDR3, the DNA is TGTGCCAGCAGCGTAGCCCCCTGGACAGGAGAGTTTGGCTACATCTTC. It codes for CASSVAPWTGEFGYIF.

The J gene is TRBJ2-7, the V gene TRBV4-2, with 12 positions matching TRBD1. Germline CDR1 reads LGHNA; CDR2 reads YNFKEQ. Trimming cost V 4 bases and J 5 bases; bases outside gene matches: 12. This CDR3 spans 17 amino acids. For the CDR3, the DNA is TGTGCCAGCAGCCGTATCTCCGTCGGGACAGGGGGCAACGAGCAGTACTTC. Translating it yields CASSRISVGTGGNEQYF.

This clone was seen a single time. The chain carries TRBV10-1 and TRBJ2-7; TRBD1 is a possible D gene (5 bases). Germline V CDR1 and CDR2: WNHNN, SYGVQD (reference sequence). The CDR3 is 11 residues long. The V end was cut by 3 bases, the J end by 7 bases, with 7 bases between. CDR3 region: CASSDTGEQYF. CDR3 nucleotides: TGCGCCAGCAGTGACACAGGAGAGCAGTACTTC.

The CDR3: CASSISLPREYPSPLHF. The DNA of the CDR3 is TGTGCCAGTAGTATTTCCCTCCCGCGCGAGTATCCTTCACCCCTCCACTTT. V gene TRBV19 combines with J gene TRBJ1-6, with D unresolved. Germline V gene lookup returns CDR1 LNHDA and CDR2 SQIVND (reference sequence). The V and J ends lost 3 bases and 9 bases respectively, with 21 bases between them. The CDR3 loop spans 17 amino acids.

The chain carries TRBV27 and TRBJ1-5; D is ambiguous. This CDR3 region has 12 residues. Deletions cut 5 bases from V and 3 bases from J, with 5 bases between. CDR1 and CDR2 (germline): MNHEY, SMNVEV (reference sequence). In DNA, the CDR3 is TGTGCCAGCAGTGACATCAATCAGCCCCAGCATTTT. This encodes CASSDINQPQHF.

This rearrangement joins TRBV15 to TRBJ2-7; the match to TRBD1 covers 9 bases. J lost 4 bases, V lost 2 bases, and 3 bases had no gene match. The CDR3 is 14 amino acids. Germline loops: CDR1 LNHNV, CDR2 YYDKDF (reference sequence). The CDR3 loop is CATSRPGTGYEQYF. The CDR3 coding sequence is TGTGCCACCAGCAGACCCGGGACAGGGTACGAGCAGTACTTC.

As for this clone: This specimen includes other DNA sequences encoding the same CDR3. The V and J genes are TRBV6-5 and TRBJ1-1; 8 bases align to TRBD1. CDR1 and CDR2 (germline): MNHEY, SVGAGI. CDR3 length: 13 amino acids. V lost 7 bases, J lost 5 bases, and 6 bases stayed unmatched. CDR3 in amino acids: CASTRQGRTEAFF. CDR3 DNA sequence: TGTGCCAGCACCAGACAGGGGCGGACTGAAGCTTTCTTT.